These T cell receptor beta chains were read from a single sample in a study of cytomegalovirus exposure and HLA in healthy donors. Profiling relied on immunoSEQ multiplex PCR, and the TCRdb table lists in-frame clones only, not all of them. The table shows under 150,000 clones, with around 79% occurring only once. Material for sequencing was PBMCs. The receptors shown here come from a female donor in good health and CMV-seronegative. CDR3s include the opening cysteine and the closing phenylalanine or tryptophan. The D gene is left open where the match is weak. Clone size is shown for a subset of rows, as once, few, many or a class of expanded clone.

TRBD1,TRBV28,TRBJ2-5,few,CAAQGSDQETQYF,TGTGCCGCACAGGGGTCTGACCAAGAGACCCAGTACTTC
-,TRBV7-6,TRBJ1-5,few,CASSPGFASNQPQHF,TGTGCCAGCAGCCCAGGATTCGCTAGCAATCAGCCCCAGCATTTT
TRBD2,TRBV7-9,TRBJ2-1,-,CASMDSGSNEQFF,TGTGCCAGCATGGATAGCGGGAGTAATGAGCAGTTCTTC
-,TRBV2,TRBJ1-5,few,CASSDVGLGNQPQHF,TGTGCCAGCAGTGATGTGGGGCTGGGCAATCAGCCCCAGCATTTT
TRBD2,TRBV9,TRBJ2-3,-,CASSGTSVDTQYF,TGTGCCAGCAGCGGTACTAGCGTTGATACGCAGTATTTT
TRBD1,TRBV6-5,TRBJ1-2,-,CASSRQGVDGYTF,TGTGCCAGCAGCCGACAGGGGGTAGATGGCTACACCTTC
-,TRBV7-2,TRBJ2-3,once,CASSLVAGTDTQYF,TGTGCCAGCAGCTTAGTGGCAGGCACAGATACGCAGTATTTT
-,TRBV27,TRBJ2-1,-,CASRKTSLPYNEQFF,TGTGCCAGCAGGAAAACTAGCCTTCCCTACAATGAGCAGTTCTTC
TRBD1,TRBV6-5,TRBJ2-3,few,CASSYSGTGTDTQYF,TGTGCCAGCAGTTACTCCGGGACAGGCACAGATACGCAGTATTTT
-,TRBV7-2,TRBJ1-5,-,CASSPPSGSNQPQHF,TGTGCCAGCAGCCCCCCGTCAGGCAGCAATCAGCCCCAGCATTTT
TRBD2,TRBV6-5,TRBJ2-7,-,CASSYRGGREQYF,TGTGCCAGCAGTTACAGGGGAGGGAGAGAGCAGTACTTC
TRBD2,TRBV7-6,TRBJ2-2,few,CASSSSAASGNTGELFF,TGTGCCAGCAGTTCCTCGGCGGCTAGCGGAAACACCGGGGAGCTGTTTTTT